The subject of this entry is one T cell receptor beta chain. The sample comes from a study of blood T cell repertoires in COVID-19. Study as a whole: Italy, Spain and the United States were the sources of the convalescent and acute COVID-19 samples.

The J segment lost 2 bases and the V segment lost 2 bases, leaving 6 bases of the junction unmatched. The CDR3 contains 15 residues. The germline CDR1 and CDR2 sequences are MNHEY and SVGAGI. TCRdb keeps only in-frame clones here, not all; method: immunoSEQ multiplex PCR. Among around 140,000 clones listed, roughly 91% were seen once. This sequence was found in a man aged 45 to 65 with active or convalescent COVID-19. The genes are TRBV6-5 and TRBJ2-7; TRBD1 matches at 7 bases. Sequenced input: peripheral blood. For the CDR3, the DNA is TGTGCCAGCAGTTACAATCCCACAGGGGCCTACGAGCAGTACTTC. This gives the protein CASSYNPTGAYEQYF.